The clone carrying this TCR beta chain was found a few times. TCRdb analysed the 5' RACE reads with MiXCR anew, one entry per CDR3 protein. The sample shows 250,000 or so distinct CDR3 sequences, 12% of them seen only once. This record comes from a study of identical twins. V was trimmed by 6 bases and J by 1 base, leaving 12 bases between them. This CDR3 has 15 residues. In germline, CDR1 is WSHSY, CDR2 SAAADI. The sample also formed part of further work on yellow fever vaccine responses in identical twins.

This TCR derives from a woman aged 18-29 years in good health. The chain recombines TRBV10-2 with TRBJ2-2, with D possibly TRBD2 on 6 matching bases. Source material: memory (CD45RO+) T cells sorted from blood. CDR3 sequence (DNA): TGCGCCAGCAGCTCCGGGACTGAGAACACCGGGGAGCTGTTTTTT. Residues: CASSSGTENTGELFF.